The clone carrying this TCR beta chain came up once. Its target is not known. The sample originates from a study of Ad26.COV2.S vaccination and SARS-CoV-2 variants. Repertoires were generated with immunoSEQ multiplex PCR, while TCRdb's copy carries only in-frame clones and drops some. The sample yields hundreds of thousands of clones, 70% to 90% seen once. Deletions cut 5 bases from V and 6 bases from J, with 8 bases between. CDR3 length: 12 amino acids. In germline, CDR1 is MNHNY, CDR2 SVGAGI (reference sequence). The study's findings and limits: The study found similar non-spike TCR breadth in vaccine and placebo recipients.

Treatment of the sample: 15 to 20 received Ad26.COV2.S at low or high dose, single or two shots; about 5 received placebo; per-sample allocation not given. Samples came from day 63 after the first vaccine or placebo injection. Vaccination employed an Ad26 vector expressing the Wuhan-strain SARS-CoV-2 spike. The sample here was peripheral blood, taken in a trial of Ad26.COV2.S vaccine versus placebo. The chain uses TRBV6-6 and TRBJ2-1, with D tentatively TRBD1 or TRBD2 (5 bases each). This clonotype originated in a person between 18 and 65 years old who received the Ad26.COV2.S COVID-19 vaccine or a placebo. The CDR3 DNA sequence: TGTGCCAGCAGTCCTGGGGGCAATGAGCAGTTCTTC. The encoded protein is CASSPGGNEQFF.